Below, 3 T cell receptor beta chains from the same sample are listed, as sequenced in a study of cytomegalovirus exposure and HLA in healthy donors (dated by TCRdb to between 2016 and 2019). The method was the immunoSEQ multiplex PCR assay. TCRdb took this table from immuneACCESS and kept in-frame rearrangements with V and J called. Such tables lack part of the clones; where checked against another copy, unresolved V genes explain under half of the gap, and the rest is unexplained. Here the sample has tens of thousands of clones; roughly 90% occur a single time. About 2.2% of the sample is held by the ten biggest clonotypes. The sample comprised PBMCs. All receptors come from a young man in good health and CMV-seronegative.

The chain uses TRBV21-1 and TRBJ2-1; TRBD1 is the table's D call and was not checked against the DNA. TRBV21-1 is an annotated pseudogene. The CDR3 spans 14 residues. CDR3 region: CASGRDSNYNEQFF. In nucleotides, the CDR3 is TGTGCCAGCGGCCGGGACAGTAACTACAATGAGCAGTTCTTC.

V gene TRBV4-1 combines with J gene TRBJ2-7; tentatively, D is TRBD1 (6 bases). The CDR3 sequence is 15 residues long. Trimming cost V 5 bases and J 0 bases, with 14 bases left between them. Per germline, CDR1 MGHRA and CDR2 YSYEKL. The CDR3 region is CASSGYRDTSYEQYF. DNA for the CDR3: TGCGCCAGCAGCGGATACAGGGATACCTCCTACGAGCAGTACTTC.

The chain has TRBV2 and TRBJ2-7; 9 nucleotides align to TRBD2. The CDR3 has 14 amino acids. V shed 6 bases, J shed 0 bases, and the junction held 3 bases outside the gene matches. Germline V CDR1 and CDR2: SNHLY, FYNNEI. The DNA of the CDR3 is TGTGCCAGCAGAGTAGCGGGAGCCTCCTACGAGCAGTACTTC. Its protein is CASRVAGASYEQYF.